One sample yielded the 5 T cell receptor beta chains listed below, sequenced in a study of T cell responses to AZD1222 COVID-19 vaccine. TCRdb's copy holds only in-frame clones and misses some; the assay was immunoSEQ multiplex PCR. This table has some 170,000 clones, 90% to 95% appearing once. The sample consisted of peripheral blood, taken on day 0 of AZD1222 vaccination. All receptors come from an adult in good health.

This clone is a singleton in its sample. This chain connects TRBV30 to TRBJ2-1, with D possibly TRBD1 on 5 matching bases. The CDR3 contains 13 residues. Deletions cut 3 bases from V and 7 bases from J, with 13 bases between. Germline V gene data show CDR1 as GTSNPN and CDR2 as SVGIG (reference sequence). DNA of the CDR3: TGTGCCTGGAGGGGAAAGGGGTTAAATGAGCAGTTCTTC. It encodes CAWRGKGLNEQFF.

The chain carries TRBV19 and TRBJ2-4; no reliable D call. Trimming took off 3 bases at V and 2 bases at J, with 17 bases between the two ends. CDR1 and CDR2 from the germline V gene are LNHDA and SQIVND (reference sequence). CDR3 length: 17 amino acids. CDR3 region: CASSMKYPTFSKNIQYF. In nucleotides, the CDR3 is TGTGCCAGTAGTATGAAGTATCCCACCTTTTCCAAAAACATTCAGTACTTC.

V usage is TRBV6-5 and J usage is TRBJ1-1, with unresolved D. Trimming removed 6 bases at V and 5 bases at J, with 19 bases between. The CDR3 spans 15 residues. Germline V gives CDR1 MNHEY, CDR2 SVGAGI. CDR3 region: CASSALSGKTTEAFF. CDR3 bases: TGTGCCAGCAGCGCCTTATCGGGTAAGACGACTGAAGCTTTCTTT.

CDR3 in amino acids: CASSITRPIGELFF. The CDR3 coding sequence is TGTGCCAGCAGTATAACCCGGCCTATCGGGGAGCTGTTTTTT. V and J are TRBV27 and TRBJ2-2; D is uncertain. Trimming stripped 5 bases from V and 7 bases from J, with 14 bases between. This CDR3 has 14 residues. The germline CDR1 and CDR2 sequences are MNHEY and SMNVEV (reference sequence).

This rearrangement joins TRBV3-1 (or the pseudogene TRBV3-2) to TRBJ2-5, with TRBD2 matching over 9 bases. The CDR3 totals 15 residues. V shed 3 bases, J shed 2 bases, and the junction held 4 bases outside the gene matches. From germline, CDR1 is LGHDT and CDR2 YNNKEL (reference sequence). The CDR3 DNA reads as TGTGCCAGCAGCCAGCTAGCGGGGAAGCAAGAGACCCAGTACTTC. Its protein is CASSQLAGKQETQYF.